This T cell receptor (beta chain) was recovered during a study of T-cell reconstitution after alpha-beta-depleted transplantation in children. Study-wide points: Once a year had passed after transplant, T-cell counts and diversity came mostly from newly produced T cells. In patients about two months after transplant, alpha-beta T cells reportedly arose from several hundred expanded graft clones. Recipient T cells and thymic progenitors that survived were the source of the high TCRbeta diversity seen at day 60 in some patients.

This sample's TCRbeta library carried unique molecular identifier barcodes. TCRdb itself ran the PCR reads through MiXCR, one entry per CDR3 protein. The repertoire has about 870,000 distinct CDR3 sequences, about 15% of them found once; the top ten carry just under 5%. On this clonotype itself: Antigen specificity is unknown.

CDR1 and CDR2 (germline): SGHVS, FNYEAQ. J was trimmed by 6 bases and V by 5 bases; bases with no gene match: 5. This CDR3 is 15 amino acids long. This clonotype originated in a male patient younger than 18 who had a stem cell transplant for acute lymphoblastic leukemia, so the T cells may come from the graft donor. The chain has TRBV7-6 and TRBJ2-5, with 14 positions matching TRBD2. The source was PBMCs, mostly from graft donor cells, collected 360 days after TCRalphabeta/CD19-depleted stem cell transplant. The CDR3 loop reads CASSARLAGGKTQYF. DNA for the CDR3: TGTGCCAGCAGCGCACGACTAGCGGGAGGGAAGACCCAGTACTTC.